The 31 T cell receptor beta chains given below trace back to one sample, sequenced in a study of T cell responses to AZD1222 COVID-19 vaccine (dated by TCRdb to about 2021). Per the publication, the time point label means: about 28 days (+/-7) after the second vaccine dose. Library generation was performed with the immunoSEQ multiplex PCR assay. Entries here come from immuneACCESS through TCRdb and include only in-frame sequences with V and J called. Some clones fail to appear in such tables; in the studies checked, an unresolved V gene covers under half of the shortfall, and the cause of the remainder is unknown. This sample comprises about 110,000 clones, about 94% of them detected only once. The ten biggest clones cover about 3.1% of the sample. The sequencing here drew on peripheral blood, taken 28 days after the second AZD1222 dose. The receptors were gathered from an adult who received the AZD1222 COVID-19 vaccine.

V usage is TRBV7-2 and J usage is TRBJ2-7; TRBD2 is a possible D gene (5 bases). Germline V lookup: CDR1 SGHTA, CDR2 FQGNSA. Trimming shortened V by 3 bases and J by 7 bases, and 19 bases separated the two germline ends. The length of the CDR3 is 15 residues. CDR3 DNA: TGTGCCAGCAGCTTTGCTGTAGCAGTCGGGGTAGAGCAGTACTTC. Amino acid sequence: CASSFAVAVGVEQYF.

CDR3 sequence (DNA): TGCGCCAGCAGCCCACAGACTAGCGGGGGGGCCAGTGCTTTTAAAGATACGCAGTATTTT. It is translated as CASSPQTSGGASAFKDTQYF. This chain joins TRBV5-1 and TRBJ2-3; 14 nucleotides match TRBD2. The V gene end was trimmed by 4 bases and the J gene end by 5 bases; junction bases not matched to a gene: 18. Germline V lookup: CDR1 SGHRS, CDR2 YFSETQ. CDR3 length: 20 residues.

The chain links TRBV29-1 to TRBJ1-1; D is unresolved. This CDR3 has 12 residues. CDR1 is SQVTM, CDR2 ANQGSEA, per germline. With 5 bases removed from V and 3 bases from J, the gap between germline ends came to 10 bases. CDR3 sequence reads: CSVSGLDTEAFF. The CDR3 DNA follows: TGCAGCGTTTCCGGGCTTGACACTGAAGCTTTCTTT.

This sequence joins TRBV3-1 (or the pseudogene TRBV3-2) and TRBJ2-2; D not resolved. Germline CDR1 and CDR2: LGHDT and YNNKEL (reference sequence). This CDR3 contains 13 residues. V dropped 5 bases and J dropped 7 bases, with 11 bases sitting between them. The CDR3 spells CASSKGFVGELFF. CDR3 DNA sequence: TGTGCCAGCAGCAAGGGATTTGTCGGGGAGCTGTTTTTT.

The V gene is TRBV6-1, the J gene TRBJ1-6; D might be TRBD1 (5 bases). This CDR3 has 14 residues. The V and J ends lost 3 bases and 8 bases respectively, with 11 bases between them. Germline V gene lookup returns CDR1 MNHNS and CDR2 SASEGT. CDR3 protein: CASSDPGLYSPLHF. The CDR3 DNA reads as TGTGCCAGCAGTGACCCAGGGCTCTATTCACCCCTCCACTTT.

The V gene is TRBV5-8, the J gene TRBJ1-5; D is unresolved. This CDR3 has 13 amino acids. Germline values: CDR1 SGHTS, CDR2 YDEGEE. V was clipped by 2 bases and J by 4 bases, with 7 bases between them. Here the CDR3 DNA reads TGTGCCAGCAGCTTACGGATAAATCAGCCCCAGCATTTT. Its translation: CASSLRINQPQHF.

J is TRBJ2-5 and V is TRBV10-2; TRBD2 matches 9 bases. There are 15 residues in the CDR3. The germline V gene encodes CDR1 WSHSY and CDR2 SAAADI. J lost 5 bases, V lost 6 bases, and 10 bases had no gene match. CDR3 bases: TGCGCCAGCAGGACTAGCGGTATCTGGACGGAGACCCAGTACTTC. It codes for CASRTSGIWTETQYF.

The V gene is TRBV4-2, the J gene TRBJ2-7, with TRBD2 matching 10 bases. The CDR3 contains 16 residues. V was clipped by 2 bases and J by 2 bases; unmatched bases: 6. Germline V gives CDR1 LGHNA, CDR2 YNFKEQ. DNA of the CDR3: TGTGCCAGCAGCCAAAGGACAGCGGGAGGGCCCTACGAGCAGTACTTC. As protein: CASSQRTAGGPYEQYF.

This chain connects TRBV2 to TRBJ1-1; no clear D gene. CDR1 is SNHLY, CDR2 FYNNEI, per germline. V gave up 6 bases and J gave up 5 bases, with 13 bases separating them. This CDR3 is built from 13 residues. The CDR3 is CASRYKGPTEAFF. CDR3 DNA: TGTGCCAGCAGGTACAAGGGTCCGACTGAAGCTTTCTTT.

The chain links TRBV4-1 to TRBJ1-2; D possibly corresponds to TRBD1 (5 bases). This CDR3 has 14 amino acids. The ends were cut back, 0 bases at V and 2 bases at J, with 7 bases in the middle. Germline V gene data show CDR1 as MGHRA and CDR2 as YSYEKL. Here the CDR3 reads CASSQEGGNYGYTF. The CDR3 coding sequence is TGCGCCAGCAGCCAAGAGGGGGGAAACTATGGCTACACCTTC.

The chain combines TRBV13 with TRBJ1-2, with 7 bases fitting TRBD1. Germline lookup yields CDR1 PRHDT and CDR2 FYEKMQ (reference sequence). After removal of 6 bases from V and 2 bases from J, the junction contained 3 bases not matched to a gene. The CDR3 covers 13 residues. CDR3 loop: CASREQGNYGYTF. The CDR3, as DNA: TGTGCCAGCAGAGAACAGGGGAACTATGGCTACACCTTC.

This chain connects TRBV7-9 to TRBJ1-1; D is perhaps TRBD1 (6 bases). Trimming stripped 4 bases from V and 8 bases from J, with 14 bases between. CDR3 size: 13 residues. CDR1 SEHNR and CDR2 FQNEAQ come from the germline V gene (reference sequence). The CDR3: CASSSALGTEAFF. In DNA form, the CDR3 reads TGTGCCAGCAGCTCCGCATTAGGGACAGAAGCTTTCTTT.

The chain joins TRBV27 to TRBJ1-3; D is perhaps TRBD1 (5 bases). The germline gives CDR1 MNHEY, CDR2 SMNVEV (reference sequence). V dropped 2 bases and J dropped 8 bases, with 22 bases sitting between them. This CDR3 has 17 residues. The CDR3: CASSLLGTPSSGDTIYF. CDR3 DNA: TGTGCCAGCAGTTTACTAGGGACTCCATCCTCTGGGGACACCATATATTTT.

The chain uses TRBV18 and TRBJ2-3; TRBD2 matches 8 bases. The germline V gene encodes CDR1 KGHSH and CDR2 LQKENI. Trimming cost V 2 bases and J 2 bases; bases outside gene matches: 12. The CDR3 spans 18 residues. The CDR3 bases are TGTGCCAGCTCACCAAAGGGTTTGGCGGGGGGAGTCACAGATACGCAGTATTTT. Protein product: CASSPKGLAGGVTDTQYF. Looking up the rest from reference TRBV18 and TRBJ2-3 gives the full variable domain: NAGVMQNPRHLVRRRGQEARLRCSPMKGHSHVYWYRQLPEEGLKFMVYLQKENIIDESGMPKERFSAEFPKEGPSILRIQQVVRGDSAAYFCASSPKGLAGGVTDTQYFGPGTRLTVL.

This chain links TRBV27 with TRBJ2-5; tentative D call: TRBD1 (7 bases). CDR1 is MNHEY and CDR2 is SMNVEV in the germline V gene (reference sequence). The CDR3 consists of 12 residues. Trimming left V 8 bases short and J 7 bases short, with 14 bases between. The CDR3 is CASAPQGGTQYF. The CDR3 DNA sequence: TGTGCCAGCGCCCCCCAGGGGGGGACCCAGTACTTC.

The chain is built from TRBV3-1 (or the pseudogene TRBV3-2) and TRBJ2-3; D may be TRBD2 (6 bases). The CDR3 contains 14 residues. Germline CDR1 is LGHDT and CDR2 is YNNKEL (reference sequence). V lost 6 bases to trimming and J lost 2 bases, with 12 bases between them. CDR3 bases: TGTGCCAGCAGTCGGGACTTCTCCACAGATACGCAGTATTTT. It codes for CASSRDFSTDTQYF.

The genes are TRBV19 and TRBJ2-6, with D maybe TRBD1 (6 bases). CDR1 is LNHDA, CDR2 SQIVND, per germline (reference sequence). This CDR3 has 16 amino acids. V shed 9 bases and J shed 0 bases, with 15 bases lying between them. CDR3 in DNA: TGTGCCAGCGGACAGATAACTTCCTCTGGGGCCAACGTCCTGACTTTC. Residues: CASGQITSSGANVLTF.

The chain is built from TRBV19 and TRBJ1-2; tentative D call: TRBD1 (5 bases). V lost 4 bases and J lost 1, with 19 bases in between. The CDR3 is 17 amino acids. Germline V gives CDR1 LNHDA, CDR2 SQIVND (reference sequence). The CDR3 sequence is CASSRGFEGNRNYGYTF. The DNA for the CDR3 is TGTGCCAGTAGTAGGGGCTTCGAGGGGAATCGTAACTATGGCTACACCTTC.

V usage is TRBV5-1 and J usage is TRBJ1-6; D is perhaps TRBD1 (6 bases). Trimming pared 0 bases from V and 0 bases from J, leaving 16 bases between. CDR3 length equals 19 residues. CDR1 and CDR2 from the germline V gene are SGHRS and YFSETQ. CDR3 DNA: TGCGCCAGCAGCTTGGTAGGTGGGGGCCGTTACTCCTATAATTCACCCCTCCACTTT. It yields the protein CASSLVGGGRYSYNSPLHF.

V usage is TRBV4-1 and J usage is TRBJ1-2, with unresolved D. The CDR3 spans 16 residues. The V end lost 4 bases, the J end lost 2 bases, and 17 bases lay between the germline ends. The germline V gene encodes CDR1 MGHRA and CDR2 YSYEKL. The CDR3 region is CASSPSVVTANYGYTF. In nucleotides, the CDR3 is TGCGCCAGCAGCCCCTCCGTAGTCACAGCGAACTATGGCTACACCTTC.

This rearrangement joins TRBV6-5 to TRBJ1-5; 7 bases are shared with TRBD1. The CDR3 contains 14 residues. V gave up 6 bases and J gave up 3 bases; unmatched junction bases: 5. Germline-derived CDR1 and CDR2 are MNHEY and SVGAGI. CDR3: CASRPTGYNQPQHF. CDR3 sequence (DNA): TGTGCCAGCAGACCGACAGGGTACAATCAGCCCCAGCATTTT.

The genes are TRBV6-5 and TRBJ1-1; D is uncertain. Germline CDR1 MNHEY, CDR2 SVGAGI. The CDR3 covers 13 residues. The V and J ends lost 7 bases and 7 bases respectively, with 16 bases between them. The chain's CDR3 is CASTIGSFGEAFF. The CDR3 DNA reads TGTGCCAGCACCATAGGGAGTTTCGGTGAAGCTTTCTTT.

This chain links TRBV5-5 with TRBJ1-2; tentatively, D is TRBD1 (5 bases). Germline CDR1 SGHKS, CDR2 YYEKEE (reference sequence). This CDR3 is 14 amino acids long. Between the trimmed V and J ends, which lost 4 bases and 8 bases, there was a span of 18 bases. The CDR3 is CASSLAGTQGGYTF. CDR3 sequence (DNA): TGTGCCAGCAGCCTAGCCGGGACCCAAGGGGGCTACACCTTC.

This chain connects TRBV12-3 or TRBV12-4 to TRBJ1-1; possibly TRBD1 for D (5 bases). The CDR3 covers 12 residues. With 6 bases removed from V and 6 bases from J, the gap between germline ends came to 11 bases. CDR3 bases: TGTGCCAGCAGAAAAAGGGGACCTGAAGCTTTCTTT. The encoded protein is CASRKRGPEAFF.

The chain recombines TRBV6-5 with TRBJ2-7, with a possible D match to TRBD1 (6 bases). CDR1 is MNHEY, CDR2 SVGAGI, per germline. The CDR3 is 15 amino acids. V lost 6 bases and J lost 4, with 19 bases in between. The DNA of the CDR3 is TGTGCCAGCAGGGGGGACATGCGAACTGGGTACGAGCAGTACTTC. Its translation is CASRGDMRTGYEQYF.

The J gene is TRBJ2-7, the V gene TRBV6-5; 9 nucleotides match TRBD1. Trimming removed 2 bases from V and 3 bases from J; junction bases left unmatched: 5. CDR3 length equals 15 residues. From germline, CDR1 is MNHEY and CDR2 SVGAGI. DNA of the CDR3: TGTGCCAGCAGTTACCCGGGACAGGGTTTCTACGAGCAGTACTTC. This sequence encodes CASSYPGQGFYEQYF.

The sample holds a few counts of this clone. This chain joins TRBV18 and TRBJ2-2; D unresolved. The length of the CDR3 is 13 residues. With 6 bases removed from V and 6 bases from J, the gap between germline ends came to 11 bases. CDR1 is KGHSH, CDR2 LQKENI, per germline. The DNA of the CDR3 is TGTGCCAGCTCCCGACTCGGAGCCGGGGAGCTGTTTTTT. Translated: CASSRLGAGELFF.

The DNA of the CDR3 is TGTGCCAGCAGCCGCGGACACCTAGCGGTTACGAACACCGGGGAGCTGTTTTTT. Translated: CASSRGHLAVTNTGELFF. The chain uses TRBV7-6 and TRBJ2-2; 7 bases align to TRBD2. The CDR3 length is 18 residues. V shed 5 bases and J 0 bases; nucleotides not matched to a gene: 12. From germline, CDR1 is SGHVS and CDR2 FNYEAQ.

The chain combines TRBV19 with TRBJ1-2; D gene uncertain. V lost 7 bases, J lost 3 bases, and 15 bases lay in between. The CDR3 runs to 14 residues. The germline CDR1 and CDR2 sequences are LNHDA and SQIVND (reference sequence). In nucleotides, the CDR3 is TGTGCCAGTACCACCTTCGAGGGAGACTATGGCTACACCTTC. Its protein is CASTTFEGDYGYTF.

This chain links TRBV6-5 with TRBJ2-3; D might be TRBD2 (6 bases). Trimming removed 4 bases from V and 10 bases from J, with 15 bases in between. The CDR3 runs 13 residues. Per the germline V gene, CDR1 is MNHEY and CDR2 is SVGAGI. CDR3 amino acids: CASSSHAEGSQYF. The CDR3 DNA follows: TGTGCCAGCAGTTCCCACGCGGAGGGCTCGCAGTATTTT.

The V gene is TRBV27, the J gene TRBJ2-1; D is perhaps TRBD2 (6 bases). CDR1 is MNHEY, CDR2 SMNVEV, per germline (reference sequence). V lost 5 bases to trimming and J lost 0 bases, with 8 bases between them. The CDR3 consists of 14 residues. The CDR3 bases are TGTGCCAGCAGTCGGGACTTCTCCTACAATGAGCAGTTCTTC. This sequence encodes CASSRDFSYNEQFF.